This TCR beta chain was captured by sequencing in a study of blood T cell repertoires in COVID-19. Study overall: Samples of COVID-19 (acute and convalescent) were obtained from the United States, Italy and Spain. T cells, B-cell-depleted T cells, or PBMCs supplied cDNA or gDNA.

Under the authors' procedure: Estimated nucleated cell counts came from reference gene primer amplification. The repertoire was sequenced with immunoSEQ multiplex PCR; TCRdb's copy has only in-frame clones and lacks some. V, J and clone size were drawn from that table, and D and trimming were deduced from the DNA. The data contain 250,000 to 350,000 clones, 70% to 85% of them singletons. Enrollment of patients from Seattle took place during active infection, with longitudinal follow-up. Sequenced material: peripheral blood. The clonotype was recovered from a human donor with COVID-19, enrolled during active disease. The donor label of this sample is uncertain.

The CDR3 reads CASSKCGEGETQYF. The CDR3 region has the DNA TGTGCCAGCAGCAAGTGTGGGGAGGGAGAGACCCAGTACTTC. This chain links TRBV21-1 with TRBJ2-5; TRBD2, the table's D call, was not compared with the DNA. TRBV21-1 is described as a pseudogene. The CDR3 runs to 14 residues.